The 26 T cell receptor beta chains presented below share a single source sample, sequenced in a study of blood T cell repertoires in COVID-19. The method was immunoSEQ multiplex PCR; TCRdb's version includes in-frame clones alone and lacks a portion of them. Among 160,000 or so clones listed, around four fifths were seen once. Material: peripheral blood. These receptor sequences come from a human donor in a cohort sampled during active COVID-19.

The chain uses TRBV5-8 and TRBJ2-3, with TRBD2 as a possible D gene (5 bases). Trimming removed 5 bases at V and 7 bases at J, with 8 bases between. CDR3 length: 11 amino acids. Germline V gene lookup returns CDR1 SGHTS and CDR2 YDEGEE. The CDR3 loop is CASSWRNTQYF. In nucleotides, the CDR3 is TGTGCCAGCAGTTGGAGGAATACGCAGTATTTT.

The chain carries TRBV7-8 and TRBJ2-5, with 9 bases aligning to TRBD1. With V trimmed by 5 bases and J by 4 bases, 11 bases remained unmatched. Looked up from germline, CDR1 is SGHVS and CDR2 is FQNEAQ. This CDR3 has 16 residues. The CDR3 here is CASSPRDRAVSETQYF. The CDR3 nucleotides are TGTGCCAGCAGCCCCCGGGACAGGGCTGTATCAGAGACCCAGTACTTC.

J is TRBJ2-1 and V is TRBV4-3; 9 bases align to TRBD2. From germline, CDR1 is LGHNA and CDR2 YSLEER. The junction had 15 bases not matched to a gene; V was cut back by 0 bases and J by 6 bases. The CDR3 runs to 19 residues. DNA for the CDR3: TGCGCCAGCAGCCAAGATTTCCCCGGCCTAAGCGGGGGGATCAATGAGCAGTTCTTC. The encoded protein is CASSQDFPGLSGGINEQFF.

The V and J genes are TRBV6-2 or TRBV6-3 and TRBJ2-5, with 7 nucleotides matching TRBD1. The CDR3 has 16 amino acids. The V and J ends lost 0 bases and 0 bases, in that order; junction bases with no gene match: 4. Germline CDR1 is MNHEY and CDR2 is SVGEGT. CDR3 protein: CASSYSTRGYQETQYF. Here the CDR3 DNA reads TGTGCCAGCAGTTACTCGACCAGGGGGTACCAAGAGACCCAGTACTTC.

The gene calls are TRBV9 and TRBJ1-1; TRBD1 matches at 11 bases. J lost 3 bases, V lost 0 bases, and 4 bases had no gene match. The CDR3 sequence is 16 residues long. Germline loops: CDR1 SGDLS, CDR2 YYNGEE. The CDR3: CASSVGRDRGDTEAFF. The CDR3 DNA reads as TGTGCCAGCAGCGTAGGGAGGGACAGGGGGGACACTGAAGCTTTCTTT. The full variable domain, with the rest looked up from reference TRBV9 and TRBJ1-1, is DSGVTQTPKHLITATGQRVTLRCSPRSGDLSVYWYQQSLDQGLQFLIQYYNGEERAKGNILERFSAQQFPDLHSELNLSSLELGDSALYFCASSVGRDRGDTEAFFGQGTRLTVV.

The J gene is TRBJ1-1, the V gene TRBV18, with TRBD1 matching over 7 bases. With 6 bases clipped from V and 0 bases from J, the junction kept 7 bases outside the gene matches. Germline V CDR1 and CDR2: KGHSH, LQKENI. The CDR3 has 15 residues. The CDR3 region has the DNA TGTGCCAGCTCCGACCAGGGACAGATGAACACTGAAGCTTTCTTT. Amino acid sequence: CASSDQGQMNTEAFF.

This chain joins TRBV7-9 and TRBJ2-7; 8 bases agree with TRBD1. This CDR3 is 15 amino acids long. J gave up 0 bases and V 5 bases, and 6 bases lay outside the gene matches. The germline V gene has CDR1 SEHNR and CDR2 FQNEAQ (reference sequence). CDR3 region: CASSGPGTGSYEQYF. In DNA form, the CDR3 reads TGTGCCAGCAGCGGTCCCGGGACAGGCTCCTACGAGCAGTACTTC.

V is TRBV4-1 and J is TRBJ2-3; D ambiguous. With 1 base removed from V and 6 bases from J, the gap between germline ends came to 14 bases. The CDR3 runs to 15 residues. CDR1 and CDR2 (germline): MGHRA, YSYEKL. The CDR3 bases are TGCGCCAGCAGCCAAGTAGAGGCATCAAGGGATACGCAGTATTTT. Residues: CASSQVEASRDTQYF.

The gene calls are TRBV29-1 and TRBJ1-5; 11 bases match TRBD1. The V segment lost 7 bases and the J segment 4 bases; nucleotides outside the gene matches: 6. CDR1 and CDR2 from the germline V gene are SQVTM and ANQGSEA. The CDR3 has 14 amino acids. CDR3 sequence (DNA): TGCAGCGCCCGGACAGGGGGCTGGAATCAGCCCCAGCATTTT. Its translation: CSARTGGWNQPQHF.

V and J are TRBV20-1 and TRBJ2-7; TRBD1 is a possible D gene (5 bases). The CDR3 is 11 amino acids. Per germline, CDR1 DFQATT and CDR2 SNEGSKA (reference sequence). V was cut by 7 bases and J by 4 bases, with 11 bases left in between. CDR3 sequence: CSVLQVYEQYF. DNA for the CDR3: TGCAGTGTCCTACAGGTTTACGAGCAGTACTTC.

This chain links TRBV15 with TRBJ2-7; 8 bases map to TRBD2. In germline, CDR1 is LNHNV, CDR2 YYDKDF (reference sequence). The CDR3 spans 16 residues. With V trimmed by 0 bases and J by 2 bases, 6 bases remained unmatched. The CDR3 nucleotides read TGTGCCACCAGCAGAGAGGCCGGGACTAGTACCTACGAGCAGTACTTC. It encodes CATSREAGTSTYEQYF.

The chain joins TRBV7-2 to TRBJ2-7; TRBD2 matches 8 bases. The CDR3 loop spans 15 amino acids. The V and J ends lost 4 bases and 6 bases, in that order; junction bases with no gene match: 11. Germline V gives CDR1 SGHTA, CDR2 FQGNSA. The CDR3 sequence is CASSSRGAGAREQYF. The CDR3 DNA reads TGTGCCAGCAGCTCCCGAGGAGCGGGAGCACGCGAGCAGTACTTC.

The chain joins TRBV9 to TRBJ2-2, with a weak D call TRBD2 (6 bases). Between the trimmed V and J ends, which lost 2 bases and 1 base, there was a span of 12 bases. The CDR3 length is 16 residues. Germline V lookup: CDR1 SGDLS, CDR2 YYNGEE. CDR3 amino acids: CASSVSPGGNTGELFF. The CDR3 bases are TGTGCCAGCAGCGTCTCTCCCGGGGGGAACACCGGGGAGCTGTTTTTT.

The V call is TRBV7-6, the J call TRBJ1-4; a possible D gene is TRBD1 (6 bases). Between the trimmed V and J ends, which lost 1 base and 0 bases, there was a span of 12 bases. The CDR3 totals 17 residues. CDR1 and CDR2 from the germline V gene are SGHVS and FNYEAQ. The CDR3 spells CASSLGLGAATNEKLFF. The CDR3 bases are TGTGCCAGCAGCTTAGGGCTGGGGGCAGCAACTAATGAAAAACTGTTTTTT.

CDR3 region: CASSGQGTGELFF. The CDR3 DNA reads TGTGCCAGCAGTGGGCAGGGGACCGGGGAGCTGTTTTTT. The V call is TRBV27, the J call TRBJ2-2, with D possibly being TRBD1 (6 bases). CDR3 length: 13 residues. V lost 5 bases, J lost 5 bases, and 9 bases lay in between. Per germline, CDR1 MNHEY and CDR2 SMNVEV (reference sequence).

The gene calls are TRBV27 and TRBJ1-6, with D maybe TRBD1 (5 bases). V was cut by 5 bases and J by 10 bases, with 18 bases left in between. There are 15 residues in the CDR3. Germline V gene sequence: CDR1 MNHEY, CDR2 SMNVEV (reference sequence). CDR3 region: CASSPPWAGLSPLHF. The CDR3 DNA reads TGTGCCAGCAGTCCGCCTTGGGCAGGGCTATCACCCCTCCACTTT.

This chain links TRBV27 with TRBJ2-6; perhaps TRBD2 as D (6 bases). The germline V gene has CDR1 MNHEY and CDR2 SMNVEV (reference sequence). Deletions cut 5 bases from V and 4 bases from J, with 15 bases between. The CDR3 has 16 residues. The DNA of the CDR3 is TGTGCCAGCAGTGGGCCAGGGACTTTGGGGGCCAACGTCCTGACTTTC. As protein: CASSGPGTLGANVLTF.

The chain carries TRBV11-2 and TRBJ1-1, with unresolved D. Trimming stripped 3 bases from V and 0 bases from J, with 8 bases between. This CDR3 contains 14 residues. The germline CDR1 and CDR2 sequences are SGHAT and FQNNGV. CDR3 nucleotide sequence: TGTGCCAGCAGCTTCAGGACTATGAACACTGAAGCTTTCTTT. It translates to CASSFRTMNTEAFF.

The chain is built from TRBV3-1 (or the pseudogene TRBV3-2) and TRBJ2-5; 11 bases agree with TRBD2. This CDR3 has 18 residues. From germline, CDR1 is LGHDT and CDR2 YNNKEL (reference sequence). Germline trimming cut 4 bases from V and 5 bases from J; bases unmatched to any gene: 15. The CDR3 DNA reads TGTGCCAGCAGCCGGACCCGGCGTAGCGGGAGGGCCCTCGAGACCCAGTACTTC. Translating gives CASSRTRRSGRALETQYF.

V and J are TRBV6-1 and TRBJ1-5, with no clear D. V was trimmed by 3 bases and J by 1 base, leaving 7 bases between them. The CDR3 loop spans 14 amino acids. Germline CDR1 and CDR2: MNHNS and SASEGT. Here the CDR3 reads CASSEAPSNQPQHF. The CDR3, as DNA: TGTGCCAGCAGTGAGGCACCGAGCAATCAGCCCCAGCATTTT.

This clone appeared a few times. The chain couples TRBV28 to TRBJ1-4, with unresolved D. Looked up from germline, CDR1 is MDHEN and CDR2 is SYDVKM. Trimming pared 6 bases from V and 14 bases from J, leaving 13 bases between. The CDR3 consists of 11 residues. The CDR3 is CASSFSDGLFF. DNA of the CDR3: TGTGCCAGCAGCTTCAGCGATGGGCTGTTTTTT.

The chain has TRBV2 and TRBJ2-1; TRBD1 matches at 7 bases. CDR3 length: 14 amino acids. Germline V gene data show CDR1 as SNHLY and CDR2 as FYNNEI. V dropped 4 bases and J dropped 4; count of bases not matched to a gene: 4. In DNA form, the CDR3 reads TGTGCCAGCAGTGGACAGGGTCTGTACAATGAGCAGTTCTTC. It yields the protein CASSGQGLYNEQFF.

The chain carries TRBV18 and TRBJ1-5; 7 nucleotides align to TRBD1. Germline-derived CDR1 and CDR2 are KGHSH and LQKENI. There are 16 residues in the CDR3. Trimming at V came to 1 base and at J to 0 bases, leaving 3 bases not matched to a gene. The CDR3 region is CASSPQGAGSNQPQHF. DNA for the CDR3: TGTGCCAGCTCACCACAGGGGGCGGGTAGCAATCAGCCCCAGCATTTT. The full variable domain, its missing parts supplied by reference TRBV18 and TRBJ1-5, is NAGVMQNPRHLVRRRGQEARLRCSPMKGHSHVYWYRQLPEEGLKFMVYLQKENIIDESGMPKERFSAEFPKEGPSILRIQQVVRGDSAAYFCASSPQGAGSNQPQHFGDGTRLSIL.

V and J are TRBV7-3 and TRBJ1-1; TRBD1 is a possible D gene (5 bases). The CDR3 spans 13 residues. Trimming shortened V by 5 bases and J by 7 bases, and 14 bases separated the two germline ends. Germline V lookup: CDR1 SGHTA, CDR2 FQGTGA. The CDR3 protein is CASSARGVGEAFF. The CDR3 coding sequence is TGTGCCAGCAGCGCACGGGGGGTTGGTGAAGCTTTCTTT.

V and J are TRBV7-2 and TRBJ2-2; D is unresolved. This CDR3 is built from 14 residues. Germline lookup yields CDR1 SGHTA and CDR2 FQGNSA. Trimming stripped 5 bases from V and 4 bases from J, with 11 bases between. CDR3: CASSRSGVTGELFF. Written as DNA, the CDR3 is TGTGCCAGCAGCAGGAGTGGTGTCACCGGGGAGCTGTTTTTT.

The chain has TRBV4-3 and TRBJ2-5; D remains ambiguous. V lost 1 base and J lost 2, with 14 bases in between. The CDR3 spans 16 residues. CDR1 is LGHNA and CDR2 is YSLEER in the germline V gene. This CDR3 reads CASSQAQNSLQETQYF. The CDR3 coding sequence is TGCGCCAGCAGCCAAGCTCAGAACAGCCTACAAGAGACCCAGTACTTC.